This is a list of T cell receptor beta chains from one sample in a study of T cell repertoires in cytomegalovirus infection. Each CDR3 protein is one row after TCRdb ran MiXCR on the reads. This table holds some 800,000 distinct CDR3 sequences, approximately 32% found once. Antigens for these TCRs are unknown. This material consisted of cultured CD8+ T cells from PBMCs, taken from culture after CMV antigen stimulation. These TCRs come from a human donor in good health (CMV status not recorded). Some clones in this sample may be carry-over from other donors' samples. Both conserved end residues are part of each CDR3. Each record gives: J gene, D gene, CDR3 length, V gene, clone size, CDR3 DNA, CDR3 protein. The D gene is left open where the match is weak. Expanded clones are given a class, and other clones once, few, many or no size at all.

J: TRBJ2-1
D: TRBD1
length: 17
V: TRBV27
size: few
DNA: TGTGCCAGCAGTTGGTATCGCGGGACAGGCGCTTACAATGAGCAGTTCTTC
CDR3: CASSWYRGTGAYNEQFF

J: TRBJ2-7
D: TRBD1
length: 15
V: TRBV20-1
size: few
DNA: TGCAGTGCTACCAACCCCGGGACAGGGGGCTACGAGCAGTACTTC
CDR3: CSATNPGTGGYEQYF

J: TRBJ1-4
D: TRBD1
length: 16
V: TRBV7-9
size: few
DNA: TGTGCCAGCAGACACGGACAGGGGGGCTTTGGTGAAAAACTGTTTTTT
CDR3: CASRHGQGGFGEKLFF

J: TRBJ1-6
D: TRBD1
length: 16
V: TRBV4-3
size: few
DNA: TGCGCCAGCAGCCAAGAGCGGGGACAGCCTTATTCACCCCTCCACTTT
CDR3: CASSQERGQPYSPLHF

J: TRBJ1-1
D: .
length: 14
V: TRBV7-9
size: few
DNA: TGTGCCAGCAGCTTTACAACAGGGAACACTGAAGCTTTCTTT
CDR3: CASSFTTGNTEAFF

J: TRBJ1-1
D: .
length: 14
V: TRBV6-2/TRBV6-3
size: few
DNA: TGTGCCAGCAGTTACGAAAGGGATGGGACTGAAGCTTTCTTT
CDR3: CASSYERDGTEAFF

J: TRBJ2-2
D: .
length: 15
V: TRBV13
size: few
DNA: TGTGCCAGCAGCTTAAACCGTGGGATGGACGGGGAGCTGTTTTTT
CDR3: CASSLNRGMDGELFF

J: TRBJ1-1
D: TRBD1
length: 16
V: TRBV10-3
size: few
DNA: TGTGCCATCAGTCCCGGGACAGGGGAAATGAACACTGAAGCTTTCTTT
CDR3: CAISPGTGEMNTEAFF

J: TRBJ1-2
D: .
length: 17
V: TRBV27
size: .
DNA: TGTGCCAGCAGTCCCGATACCCCGAGGGGCGAGACCTATGGCTACACCTTC
CDR3: CASSPDTPRGETYGYTF

J: TRBJ1-2
D: TRBD1
length: 16
V: TRBV24-1
size: .
DNA: TGTGCCACCAGTGATTCGAACCTGGGACAGGCCTATGGCTACACCTTC
CDR3: CATSDSNLGQAYGYTF

J: TRBJ2-5
D: .
length: 13
V: TRBV7-3
size: .
DNA: TGTGCCAGCAGCTTAAATGTGCGAGAGACCCAGTACTTC
CDR3: CASSLNVRETQYF

J: TRBJ1-2
D: TRBD1
length: 14
V: TRBV19
size: .
DNA: TGTGCCAGCAAGGGACAGGGTAACGCCTATGGCTACACCTTC
CDR3: CASKGQGNAYGYTF

J: TRBJ1-2
D: TRBD1
length: 16
V: TRBV29-1
size: .
DNA: TGCAGCGTTGAAGGTCGGACAGGGAGGAGTAACTATGGCTACACCTTC
CDR3: CSVEGRTGRSNYGYTF

J: TRBJ2-2
D: .
length: 14
V: TRBV27
size: .
DNA: TGTGCCAGCAGTTTCCTCGGAAACACCGGGGAGCTGTTTTTT
CDR3: CASSFLGNTGELFF

J: TRBJ1-2
D: .
length: 15
V: TRBV27
size: .
DNA: TGTGCCAGCAGTTTTGACCCGGGAACTTTATATGGCTACACCTTC
CDR3: CASSFDPGTLYGYTF

J: TRBJ2-1
D: TRBD1
length: 18
V: TRBV7-3
size: .
DNA: TGTGCCAGCAGGGGCTGGGACAGGGGGAGGGCAGACTACAATGAGCAGTTCTTC
CDR3: CASRGWDRGRADYNEQFF

J: TRBJ1-5
D: TRBD1
length: 15
V: TRBV7-6
size: many
DNA: TGTGCCAGCAGCTCGGGACAGGGGATTATGCAGCCCCAGCATTTT
CDR3: CASSSGQGIMQPQHF

J: TRBJ1-5
D: .
length: 15
V: TRBV20-1
size: few
DNA: TGCAGTGGAACGTTGGGGGGATACAACAATCAGCCCCAGCATTTT
CDR3: CSGTLGGYNNQPQHF

J: TRBJ2-5
D: .
length: 15
V: TRBV2
size: few
DNA: TGTGCCAGCAGTGAAGACAGGAGTTTCCAAGAGACCCAGTACTTC
CDR3: CASSEDRSFQETQYF

J: TRBJ2-2
D: TRBD2
length: 15
V: TRBV4-3
size: .
DNA: TGCGCCAGCAGCCAATCTAGCGGGGGGGCCGGGGAGCTGTTTTTT
CDR3: CASSQSSGGAGELFF

J: TRBJ1-2
D: .
length: 11
V: TRBV6-6
size: few
DNA: TGTGCCAGCAAAGCAGACTATGGCTACACCTTC
CDR3: CASKADYGYTF

J: TRBJ2-5
D: .
length: 15
V: TRBV7-6
size: .
DNA: TGTGCTAGCAGCTTAACCCCGCTCCGCGGAGAGACCCAGTACTTC
CDR3: CASSLTPLRGETQYF

J: TRBJ2-5
D: .
length: 14
V: TRBV28
size: .
DNA: TGTGCCAGCAGTCCTCCCTGGGGGAAAGAGACCCAGTACTTC
CDR3: CASSPPWGKETQYF

J: TRBJ2-1
D: .
length: 14
V: TRBV12-3/TRBV12-4
size: .
DNA: TGTGCCAGCAGTTTAGCGCCGGGATTCAATGAGCAGTTCTTC
CDR3: CASSLAPGFNEQFF

J: TRBJ2-1
D: TRBD2
length: 15
V: TRBV11-3
size: few
DNA: TGTGCCAGCAGCTTACTAGCGGGGGTGGGGAATGAGCAGTTCTTC
CDR3: CASSLLAGVGNEQFF

J: TRBJ2-3
D: .
length: 13
V: TRBV11-2
size: .
DNA: TGTGCCAGCAGCCAAACGGGCGGGCGTACGCAGTATTTT
CDR3: CASSQTGGRTQYF

J: TRBJ1-2
D: .
length: 15
V: TRBV5-6
size: few
DNA: TGTGCCAGCAGCTTGGTGCAGCCCGATGACTATGGCTACACCTTC
CDR3: CASSLVQPDDYGYTF

J: TRBJ2-7
D: .
length: 12
V: TRBV7-9
size: few
DNA: TGTGCCAGCAGCTCGCAGGGGAACGAGCAGTACTTC
CDR3: CASSSQGNEQYF

J: TRBJ2-5
D: TRBD1
length: 16
V: TRBV7-6
size: .
DNA: TGTGCCAGCAGCCTGACCCCGGGACAGCACCAAGAGACCCAGTACTTC
CDR3: CASSLTPGQHQETQYF

J: TRBJ1-2
D: .
length: 18
V: TRBV2
size: few
DNA: TGTGCCAGCAGGGGGTGGCAGACGGAGGGTATTGAACGCTATGGCTACACCTTC
CDR3: CASRGWQTEGIERYGYTF

J: TRBJ2-6
D: .
length: 19
V: TRBV7-8
size: .
DNA: TGTGCCAGCAGCTTAGCTTGGGGGGGCGAAGGTCCTGGGGCCAACGTCCTGACTTTC
CDR3: CASSLAWGGEGPGANVLTF

J: TRBJ2-1
D: .
length: 16
V: TRBV7-6
size: .
DNA: TGTGCCAGCAGCCCCACTGGGGTAGGGACCTACAATGAGCAGTTCTTC
CDR3: CASSPTGVGTYNEQFF

J: TRBJ2-4
D: .
length: 11
V: TRBV4-1
size: .
DNA: TGCGCCAGCAGCCAACGAGGCATTCAGTACTTC
CDR3: CASSQRGIQYF

J: TRBJ2-2
D: .
length: 14
V: TRBV20-1
size: .
DNA: TGCAGTGCCGGCGGGTTAGGGAACACCGGGGAGCTGTTTTTT
CDR3: CSAGGLGNTGELFF

J: TRBJ1-2
D: .
length: 13
V: TRBV27
size: .
DNA: TGTGCCAGCACTTCCCCAGGGGCCGATGGCTACACCTTC
CDR3: CASTSPGADGYTF

J: TRBJ1-5
D: TRBD1
length: 18
V: TRBV6-1
size: .
DNA: TGTGCCAGCAGTGAAACCTATCTCGGACAGGGCTACTATCAGCCCCAGCATTTT
CDR3: CASSETYLGQGYYQPQHF

J: TRBJ1-1
D: .
length: 13
V: TRBV27
size: .
DNA: TGTGCCAGCAGTTTCGGGGGGCCAAACAAAGCTTTCTTT
CDR3: CASSFGGPNKAFF

J: TRBJ2-2
D: TRBD1
length: 16
V: TRBV4-3
size: .
DNA: TGCGCCAGCAGCCAAGCCCGGGACAGCTCAGGAGGGGAGCTGTTTTTT
CDR3: CASSQARDSSGGELFF

J: TRBJ2-1
D: TRBD2
length: 17
V: TRBV6-2/TRBV6-3
size: few
DNA: TGTGCCAGCAGTTACCCTGTAGACGGGAGGAGGTACAATGAGCAGTTCTTC
CDR3: CASSYPVDGRRYNEQFF

J: TRBJ2-1
D: .
length: 15
V: TRBV6-5
size: few
DNA: TGTGCCAGCAGTTATCTCACGGGGTCCTACAATGAGCAGTTCTTC
CDR3: CASSYLTGSYNEQFF

J: TRBJ1-5
D: .
length: 14
V: TRBV27
size: .
DNA: TGTGCCAGCACTTTACCCGGGATCAATCAGCCCCAGCATTTT
CDR3: CASTLPGINQPQHF

J: TRBJ2-5
D: .
length: 14
V: TRBV6-5
size: .
DNA: TGTGCCAGCAGTTACCGCCCCGGGCTGGAGACCCAGTACTTC
CDR3: CASSYRPGLETQYF

J: TRBJ2-7
D: TRBD2
length: 16
V: TRBV14
size: .
DNA: TGTGCCAGCAGCCACATGTACTTTGGGACTAGCAGGGAGCAGTACTTC
CDR3: CASSHMYFGTSREQYF

J: TRBJ2-7
D: .
length: 16
V: TRBV7-6
size: few
DNA: TGTGCCAGCAGCCCACTATGGTTGGACAGTGCCTACGAGCAGTACTTC
CDR3: CASSPLWLDSAYEQYF

J: TRBJ1-1
D: .
length: 13
V: TRBV2
size: few
DNA: TGTGCCAGCAGTGGATACACTTACGACGGGGCTTTCTTT
CDR3: CASSGYTYDGAFF

J: TRBJ1-2
D: TRBD1
length: 11
V: TRBV7-2
size: many
DNA: TGTGCCGGGGACAGGGGCTATGGCTACACCTTC
CDR3: CAGDRGYGYTF

J: TRBJ2-7
D: TRBD1
length: 14
V: TRBV2
size: .
DNA: TGTGCCAGCAGGCAAAGGGACAGTATACGGGAGCAGTACTTC
CDR3: CASRQRDSIREQYF

J: TRBJ1-2
D: TRBD1
length: 16
V: TRBV27
size: .
DNA: TGTGCCAGCAGTTTGATCGGGACAGGGCCTAACTATGGCTACACCTTC
CDR3: CASSLIGTGPNYGYTF

J: TRBJ1-4
D: .
length: 19
V: TRBV2
size: few
DNA: TGTGCCAGCAGTACGAGCCTCACTTTGGACTTTGCAACTAATGAAAAACTGTTTTTT
CDR3: CASSTSLTLDFATNEKLFF

J: TRBJ2-1
D: .
length: 15
V: TRBV12-3/TRBV12-4
size: .
DNA: TGTGCCAGCAGGCGTGGGGTAAGCTCCTACAATGAGCAGTTCTTC
CDR3: CASRRGVSSYNEQFF

J: TRBJ2-1
D: .
length: 14
V: TRBV10-1
size: .
DNA: TGCGCCAGCGGCGACCAGCGGGTCTACAATGAGCAGTTCTTC
CDR3: CASGDQRVYNEQFF